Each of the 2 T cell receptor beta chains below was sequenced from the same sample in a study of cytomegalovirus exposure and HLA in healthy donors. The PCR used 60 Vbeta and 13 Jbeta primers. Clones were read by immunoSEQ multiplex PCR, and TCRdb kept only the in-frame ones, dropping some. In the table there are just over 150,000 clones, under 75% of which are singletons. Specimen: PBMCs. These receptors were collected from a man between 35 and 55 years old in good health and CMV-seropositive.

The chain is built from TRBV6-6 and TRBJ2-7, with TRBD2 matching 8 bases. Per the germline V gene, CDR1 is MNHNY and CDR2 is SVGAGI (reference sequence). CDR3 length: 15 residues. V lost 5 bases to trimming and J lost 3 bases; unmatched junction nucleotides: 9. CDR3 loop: CASSPSAGGYYEQYF. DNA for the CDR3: TGTGCCAGCAGTCCTTCGGCGGGGGGCTACTACGAGCAGTACTTC.

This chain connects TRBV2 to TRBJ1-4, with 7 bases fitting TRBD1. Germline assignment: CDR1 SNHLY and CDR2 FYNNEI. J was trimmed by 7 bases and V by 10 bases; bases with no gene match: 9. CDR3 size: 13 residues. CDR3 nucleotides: TGTGCCATCCGACAGGGCGAGGGTGAAAAACTGTTTTTT. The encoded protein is CAIRQGEGEKLFF.